This is a list of T cell receptor beta chains from one sample in a study of T cells in tumors after PD-1 blockade. Produced via immunoSEQ multiplex PCR; TCRdb's table is partial and in-frame only. The sample lists about 19,000 clones, over 75% occurring once. The sequencing used PBMCs, collected after anti-PD-1 therapy. The origin of the receptors is a human donor with advanced basal cell or squamous cell carcinoma (not recorded which). CDR3s include the opening cysteine and the closing phenylalanine or tryptophan. D genes are given only for firm matches. Expanded clones are given a class, and other clones once, few, many or no size at all.

CDR3 protein: CASSIGFPRVEQFF
CDR3 DNA: TGTGCCAGTAGTATCGGGTTCCCTCGGGTTGAGCAGTTCTTC
J gene: TRBJ2-1
V gene: TRBV19
D gene: .
clone size: .

CDR3 protein: CATSDSHHDEQYF
CDR3 DNA: TGTGCCACCAGTGATTCCCACCACGACGAGCAGTACTTC
J gene: TRBJ2-7
V gene: TRBV24-1
D gene: .
clone size: .

CDR3 protein: CASSPRGLAGSFRSSYNEQFF
CDR3 DNA: TGTGCCAGCAGCCCCCGAGGGCTAGCGGGGTCCTTTCGTAGCTCCTACAATGAGCAGTTCTTC
J gene: TRBJ2-1
V gene: TRBV7-8
D gene: TRBD2
clone size: .

CDR3 protein: CASSEVQGTYEQYF
CDR3 DNA: TGTGCCAGCAGTGAAGTCCAGGGAACCTACGAGCAGTACTTC
J gene: TRBJ2-7
V gene: TRBV6-1
D gene: .
clone size: medium-sized

CDR3 protein: CASSLSTSGSLSYEQYF
CDR3 DNA: TGTGCCAGCAGCTTATCGACTAGCGGGAGTTTATCCTACGAGCAGTACTTC
J gene: TRBJ2-7
V gene: TRBV7-6
D gene: TRBD2
clone size: .

CDR3 protein: CASSPQRDGSYEQYF
CDR3 DNA: TGCGCCAGCAGCCCACAAAGGGACGGCTCCTACGAGCAGTACTTC
J gene: TRBJ2-7
V gene: TRBV4-1
D gene: .
clone size: .

CDR3 protein: CASSFPGGFGGYTF
CDR3 DNA: TGTGCCAGCAGTTTCCCAGGGGGGTTTGGAGGCTACACCTTC
J gene: TRBJ1-2
V gene: TRBV6-5
D gene: TRBD1
clone size: .

CDR3 protein: CASRSPRAGDSYEQYF
CDR3 DNA: TGTGCCAGTAGATCCCCTCGGGCAGGGGACTCCTACGAGCAGTACTTC
J gene: TRBJ2-7
V gene: TRBV19
D gene: .
clone size: once

CDR3 protein: CASSSPGTGTDTQYF
CDR3 DNA: TGTGCCAGCAGTTCTCCCGGGACAGGGACAGATACGCAGTATTTT
J gene: TRBJ2-3
V gene: TRBV28
D gene: TRBD1
clone size: .

CDR3 protein: CASSGGKWVGGDWYGYTF
CDR3 DNA: TGTGCCAGCAGCGGAGGAAAGTGGGTGGGCGGCGACTGGTATGGCTACACCTTC
J gene: TRBJ1-2
V gene: TRBV21-1
D gene: .
clone size: .

CDR3 protein: CASSQDVGTGELFF
CDR3 DNA: TGTGCCAGCAGCCAAGATGTGGGCACCGGGGAGCTGTTTTTT
J gene: TRBJ2-2
V gene: TRBV3-1/TRBV3-2
D gene: .
clone size: .

CDR3 protein: CASSPMDRQSSYNEQFF
CDR3 DNA: TGTGCCAGCTCACCAATGGATAGACAGAGCTCCTACAATGAGCAGTTCTTC
J gene: TRBJ2-1
V gene: TRBV18
D gene: .
clone size: .

CDR3 protein: CASWSGGRYEQYF
CDR3 DNA: TGTGCCAGCTGGTCCGGGGGCAGGTACGAGCAGTACTTC
J gene: TRBJ2-7
V gene: TRBV5-6
D gene: .
clone size: .

CDR3 protein: CAISEPGLAGGEQFF
CDR3 DNA: TGTGCCATCAGTGAACCGGGACTAGCGGGAGGTGAGCAGTTCTTC
J gene: TRBJ2-1
V gene: TRBV10-3
D gene: TRBD2
clone size: once

CDR3 protein: CATSETGVDGYTF
CDR3 DNA: TGTGCCACCAGTGAGACAGGGGTGGATGGCTACACCTTC
J gene: TRBJ1-2
V gene: TRBV24-1
D gene: TRBD1
clone size: .

CDR3 protein: CASSQSHCGGSNEQFF
CDR3 DNA: TGCGCCAGCAGTCAATCTCATTGCGGGGGGTCCAATGAGCAGTTCTTC
J gene: TRBJ2-1
V gene: TRBV23-1
D gene: TRBD2
clone size: .

CDR3 protein: CASSLRRQNTEAFF
CDR3 DNA: TGTGCCAGTAGCCTGAGAAGACAGAACACTGAAGCTTTCTTT
J gene: TRBJ1-1
V gene: TRBV19
D gene: .
clone size: once

CDR3 protein: CATLSLATSTDTQYF
CDR3 DNA: TGTGCCACCTTATCCCTCGCGACTAGCACAGATACGCAGTATTTT
J gene: TRBJ2-3
V gene: TRBV2
D gene: .
clone size: once

CDR3 protein: CSAVSRARGDF
CDR3 DNA: TGCAGTGCCGTATCGAGGGCGCGTGGGGATTTT
J gene: TRBJ2-3
V gene: TRBV20-1
D gene: .
clone size: .

CDR3 protein: CASTPGPGEQYF
CDR3 DNA: TGTGCCAGCACCCCTGGCCCTGGGGAGCAGTACTTC
J gene: TRBJ2-7
V gene: TRBV12-3/TRBV12-4
D gene: .
clone size: once

CDR3 protein: CASSWDRGRDTQYF
CDR3 DNA: TGTGCCAGCAGCTGGGACAGGGGGCGAGATACGCAGTATTTT
J gene: TRBJ2-3
V gene: TRBV5-6
D gene: TRBD1
clone size: .

CDR3 protein: CATSRPSSGLGRLIQYF
CDR3 DNA: TGTGCCACCAGCAGACCATCTAGCGGATTGGGGCGACTCATTCAGTACTTC
J gene: TRBJ2-4
V gene: TRBV15
D gene: TRBD2
clone size: .

CDR3 protein: CASHAPGAQRAYEQYF
CDR3 DNA: TGTGCCAGTCACGCACCCGGAGCGCAGCGAGCCTACGAGCAGTACTTC
J gene: TRBJ2-7
V gene: TRBV28
D gene: .
clone size: .

CDR3 protein: CSASDRLKGYF
CDR3 DNA: TGCAGTGCTTCTGACAGACTCAAAGGGTACTTC
J gene: TRBJ2-5
V gene: TRBV20-1
D gene: .
clone size: .

CDR3 protein: CASSIGQGRGVGETQYF
CDR3 DNA: TGTGCCAGTAGTATCGGGCAGGGGCGAGGGGTAGGAGAGACCCAGTACTTC
J gene: TRBJ2-5
V gene: TRBV19
D gene: .
clone size: .

CDR3 protein: CASSPTGETGELFF
CDR3 DNA: TGTGCCAGCAGTCCCACAGGGGAGACCGGGGAGCTGTTTTTT
J gene: TRBJ2-2
V gene: TRBV28
D gene: TRBD1
clone size: once

CDR3 protein: CASSLLAGGREEQYF
CDR3 DNA: TGTGCCAGCAGCTTGTTAGCGGGGGGGCGTGAGGAGCAGTACTTC
J gene: TRBJ2-7
V gene: TRBV5-4
D gene: TRBD2
clone size: .

CDR3 protein: CASSPGQDLYGYTF
CDR3 DNA: TGTGCCAGCTCACCGGGACAGGACTTATATGGCTACACCTTC
J gene: TRBJ1-2
V gene: TRBV18
D gene: TRBD1
clone size: once

CDR3 protein: CASSREGGSYNEQFF
CDR3 DNA: TGTGCCAGCAGCCGGGAGGGAGGCTCCTACAATGAGCAGTTCTTC
J gene: TRBJ2-1
V gene: TRBV14
D gene: TRBD2
clone size: .

CDR3 protein: CASSPSLNTEAFF
CDR3 DNA: TGTGCCAGCAGCCCAAGTTTGAACACTGAAGCTTTCTTT
J gene: TRBJ1-1
V gene: TRBV5-4
D gene: .
clone size: .

CDR3 protein: CASSQVVSWRSYYNSPLHF
CDR3 DNA: TGTGCCAGCAGCCAAGTTGTTTCATGGAGATCCTACTATAATTCACCCCTCCACTTT
J gene: TRBJ1-6
V gene: TRBV3-1/TRBV3-2
D gene: .
clone size: .

CDR3 protein: CASSAILTSGGNEQFF
CDR3 DNA: TGTGCCAGCAGTGCCATTTTGACTAGCGGGGGGAATGAGCAGTTCTTC
J gene: TRBJ2-1
V gene: TRBV2
D gene: TRBD2
clone size: .

CDR3 protein: CASSEGTGNSPLHF
CDR3 DNA: TGTGCCAGCAGTGAAGGGACAGGGAATTCACCCCTCCACTTT
J gene: TRBJ1-6
V gene: TRBV6-1
D gene: TRBD1
clone size: .

CDR3 protein: CASSPTRGAVNYGYTF
CDR3 DNA: TGTGCCAGCAGTCCAACTCGCGGGGCTGTTAACTATGGCTACACCTTC
J gene: TRBJ1-2
V gene: TRBV28
D gene: .
clone size: .

CDR3 protein: CASSSRASGPQETQYF
CDR3 DNA: TGCGCCAGCAGCTCTCGGGCTAGCGGGCCACAAGAGACCCAGTACTTC
J gene: TRBJ2-5
V gene: TRBV5-1
D gene: TRBD2
clone size: .

CDR3 protein: CASSADRANYGYTF
CDR3 DNA: TGTGCCAGCTCAGCCGACCGGGCTAACTATGGCTACACCTTC
J gene: TRBJ1-2
V gene: TRBV18
D gene: .
clone size: few

CDR3 protein: CSASEGYEQYF
CDR3 DNA: TGCAGTGCTAGCGAGGGTTACGAGCAGTACTTC
J gene: TRBJ2-7
V gene: TRBV20-1
D gene: .
clone size: .

CDR3 protein: CASSLDRGGTEAFF
CDR3 DNA: TGTGCCAGCAGTTTGGACAGGGGGGGCACTGAAGCTTTCTTT
J gene: TRBJ1-1
V gene: TRBV27
D gene: TRBD1
clone size: .

CDR3 protein: CASSSDPGTQYF
CDR3 DNA: TGTGCCAGCAGCTCAGACCCCGGAACCCAGTACTTC
J gene: TRBJ2-5
V gene: TRBV11-3
D gene: .
clone size: .

CDR3 protein: CASSQQGASETQYF
CDR3 DNA: TGTGCCAGCAGCCAACAGGGGGCCTCGGAGACCCAGTACTTC
J gene: TRBJ2-5
V gene: TRBV2
D gene: TRBD1
clone size: .

CDR3 protein: CATSRSRGGGAETQYF
CDR3 DNA: TGTGCCACCAGCAGAAGTCGTGGCGGGGGGGCAGAGACCCAGTACTTC
J gene: TRBJ2-5
V gene: TRBV15
D gene: TRBD2
clone size: .

CDR3 protein: CASSLAGVNTEAFF
CDR3 DNA: TGTGCCAGCAGCCTGGCCGGGGTGAACACTGAAGCTTTCTTT
J gene: TRBJ1-1
V gene: TRBV11-3
D gene: .
clone size: .

CDR3 protein: CASSQGRSLNTDTQYF
CDR3 DNA: TGCGCCAGCAGCCAAGGGAGATCTTTAAACACAGATACGCAGTATTTT
J gene: TRBJ2-3
V gene: TRBV4-1
D gene: .
clone size: .

CDR3 protein: CASSPSPGGGEQYF
CDR3 DNA: TGTGCCAGCAGCCCCTCGCCCGGCGGGGGCGAGCAGTACTTC
J gene: TRBJ2-7
V gene: TRBV9
D gene: TRBD2
clone size: large

CDR3 protein: CASSSRTDLTEAFF
CDR3 DNA: TGTGCCAGCAGCTCTAGGACAGACCTCACTGAAGCTTTCTTT
J gene: TRBJ1-1
V gene: TRBV3-1/TRBV3-2
D gene: .
clone size: .

CDR3 protein: CASSPTRAESNQPQHF
CDR3 DNA: TGTGCCAGCTCACCAACGAGGGCAGAAAGCAATCAGCCCCAGCATTTT
J gene: TRBJ1-5
V gene: TRBV18
D gene: .
clone size: .

CDR3 protein: CASSPGTGLYEQYF
CDR3 DNA: TGTGCCAGCTCACCGGGGACAGGGCTGTACGAGCAGTACTTC
J gene: TRBJ2-7
V gene: TRBV18
D gene: TRBD1
clone size: .

CDR3 protein: CASSYTRTGYCRHSNQPQHF
CDR3 DNA: TGTGCCAGCAGTTACACCCGGACAGGCTACTGTCGTCATAGCAATCAGCCCCAGCATTTT
J gene: TRBJ1-5
V gene: TRBV6-7
D gene: TRBD1
clone size: .